This TCR beta chain was observed in a study of CD8+CD57+ T cells in acquired aplastic anemia (dated by TCRdb to the late 2010s). Notes on the research overall: A mean of approximately 3 ug of DNA, ranging from about 0.2 to 27.4 ug, was extracted from sorted CD4+ and CD8+ cells. CD8+CD57+ expansion was defined as a frequency above the mean frequency observed in healthy subjects.

Profiling of TCR beta VDJ combinations and CDR3 sequences used genomic DNA as the template. An Illumina HiSeq 2000 was the platform used for TCR repertoire sequencing. Per the source publication's procedure: Repertoire assessment relied on Simpson's diversity index, CDR3 size and DJ length profiles, and TRBV/TRBJ rearrangement plots. The most abundant DNA sequence in the deep sequencing data was defined as the immunodominant clone. CDR3 amino acid sequences were screened for sharing across subjects and compared with published repertoires and the VDJdb database. TCRdb reprocessed the public reads (quality trimming at Q25 with fastp, clone calling with MiXCR) and kept in-frame beta chains. CDR3 protein sequences are deduplicated, and each keeps its most common genes and DNA. These V and J calls are TCRdb output, not the study's own analysis. Recorded for this sample are about 200,000 distinct CDR3 sequences; around three fifths of them occurred a single time. The ten most abundant clones make up about three fifths of the sample.

Patients chosen for sequencing had shown expansion of CD8+CD57+ cells by flow cytometry. Every patient had a diagnosis of severe acquired aplastic anemia based on International Study of Aplastic Anemia and Agranulocytosis and Camitta criteria. No therapy had been received by the patients at the time of blood sampling. In this study, sorted CD4+ and CD8+ T cells from the blood of healthy subjects and of severe aplastic anemia patients had their TCR repertoires deep-sequenced. In the USA, patient enrollment took place under clinicaltrials.gov protocols 00001620, 01623167, 00001397, 00071045, 00081523 and 00961064. Ficoll-Paque density gradient centrifugation was used to isolate peripheral blood mononuclear cells. Before DNA extraction, CD4+ and CD8+ T cells were sorted by FACS or by magnetic beads. Overall study outcomes, separate from this receptor: No significant difference in CD8+ Simpson's diversity was found between patients and healthy controls (P=0.060). Some 31 CD8+ CDR3 sequences were shared between patients and controls but appeared highly expressed in patients and within their immunodominant clones.

This clonotype was detected a few times. The antigen it recognizes is unknown. Per-base qualities were not stored, and no clone one base away is much larger. CDR1 and CDR2 are drawn from the germline V gene: SGHDT, YYEEEE. Trimming takes 1 base from V and 4 bases from J, and the germline ends sit 11 bases apart. From the cysteine up to the phenylalanine, the CDR3 has a length of 15 residues. The kept DNA is CDR3 alone, 45 bases in frame from the first base. Sequenced: sorted CD4+, CD8+, or CD8+CD57+ T cells (not recorded which) from PBMCs. Recombination linked TRBV5-6 to TRBJ1-4, with the D gene not confidently named. This receptor was taken from a human donor with aplastic anemia. The CDR3 sequence is CASSLHVRHNEKLFF. The sequenced DNA is TGTGCCAGCAGCTTGCACGTCAGACATAATGAAAAACTGTTTTTT. The entire variable domain, with the stretches around the CDR3 drawn from the reference TRBV5-6 and TRBJ1-4 proteins, is DAGVTQSPTHLIKTRGQQVTLRCSPKSGHDTVSWYQQALGQGPQFIFQYYEEEERQRGNFPDRFSGHQFPNYSSELNVNALLLGDSALYLCASSLHVRHNEKLFFGSGTQLSVL.